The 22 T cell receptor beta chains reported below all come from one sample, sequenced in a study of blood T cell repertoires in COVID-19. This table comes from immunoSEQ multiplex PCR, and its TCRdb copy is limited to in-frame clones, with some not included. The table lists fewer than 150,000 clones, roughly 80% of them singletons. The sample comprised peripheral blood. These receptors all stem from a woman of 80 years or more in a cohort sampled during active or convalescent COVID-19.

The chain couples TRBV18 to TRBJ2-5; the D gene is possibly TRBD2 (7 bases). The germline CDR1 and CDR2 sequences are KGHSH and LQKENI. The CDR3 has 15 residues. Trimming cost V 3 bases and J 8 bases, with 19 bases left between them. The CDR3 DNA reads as TGTGCCAGCTCACCGAATGAGGGGGGGTCCGAAACCCAGTACTTC. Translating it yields CASSPNEGGSETQYF.

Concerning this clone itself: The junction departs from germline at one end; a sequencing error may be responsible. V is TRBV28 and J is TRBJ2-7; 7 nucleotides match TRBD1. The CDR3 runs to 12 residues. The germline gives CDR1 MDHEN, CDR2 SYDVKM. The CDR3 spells CASSSKPGQSVF. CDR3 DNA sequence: TGTGCCAGCAGTAGTAAGCCGGGACAGTCGGTGTTC.

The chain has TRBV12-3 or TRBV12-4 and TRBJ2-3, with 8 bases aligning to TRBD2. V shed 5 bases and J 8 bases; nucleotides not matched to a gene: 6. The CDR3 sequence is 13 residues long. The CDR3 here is CASSPGTSITQYF. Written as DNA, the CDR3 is TGTGCCAGCAGTCCCGGGACTAGTATTACGCAGTATTTT.

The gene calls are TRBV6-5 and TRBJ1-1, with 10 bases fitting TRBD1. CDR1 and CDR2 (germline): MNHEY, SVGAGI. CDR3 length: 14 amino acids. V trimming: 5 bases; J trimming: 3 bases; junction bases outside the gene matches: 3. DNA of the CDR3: TGTGCCAGCAGTAAGGGACAGGGGCACACTGAAGCTTTCTTT. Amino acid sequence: CASSKGQGHTEAFF.

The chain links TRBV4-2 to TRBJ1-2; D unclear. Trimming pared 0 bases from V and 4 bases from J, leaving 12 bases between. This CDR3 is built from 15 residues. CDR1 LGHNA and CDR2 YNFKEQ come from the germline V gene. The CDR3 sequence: CASSQDRRKTYGYTF. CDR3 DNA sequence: TGTGCCAGCAGCCAAGATCGGAGGAAAACCTATGGCTACACCTTC.

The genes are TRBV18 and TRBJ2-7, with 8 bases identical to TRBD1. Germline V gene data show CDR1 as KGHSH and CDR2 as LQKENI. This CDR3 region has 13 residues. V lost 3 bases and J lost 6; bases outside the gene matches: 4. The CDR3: CASSPHGQGEQYV. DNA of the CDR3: TGTGCCAGCTCACCCCACGGACAGGGCGAGCAGTACGTC.

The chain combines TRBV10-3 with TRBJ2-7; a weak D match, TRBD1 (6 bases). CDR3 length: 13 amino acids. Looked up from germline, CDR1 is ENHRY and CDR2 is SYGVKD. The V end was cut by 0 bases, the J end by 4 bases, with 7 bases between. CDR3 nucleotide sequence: TGTGCCATCAGTGAGTCGGGGGCGTACGAGCAGTACGTC. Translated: CAISESGAYEQYV.

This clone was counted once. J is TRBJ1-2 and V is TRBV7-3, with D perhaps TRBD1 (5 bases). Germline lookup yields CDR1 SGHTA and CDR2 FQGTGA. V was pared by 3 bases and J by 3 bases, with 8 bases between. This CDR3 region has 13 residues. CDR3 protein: CASSFDSYYGYTF. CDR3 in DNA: TGTGCCAGCAGCTTCGACAGTTACTATGGCTACACCTTC.

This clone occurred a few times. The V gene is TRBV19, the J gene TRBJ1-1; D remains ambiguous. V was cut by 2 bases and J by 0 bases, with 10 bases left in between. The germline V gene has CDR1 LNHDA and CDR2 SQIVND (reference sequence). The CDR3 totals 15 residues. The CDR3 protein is CASSIPAGMNTEAFF. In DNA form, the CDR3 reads TGTGCCAGTAGTATACCCGCGGGGATGAACACTGAAGCTTTCTTT. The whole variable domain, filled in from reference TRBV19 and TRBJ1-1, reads DGGITQSPKYLFRKEGQNVTLSCEQNLNHDAMYWYRQDPGQGLRLIYYSQIVNDFQKGDIAEGYSVSREKKESFPLTVTSAQKNPTAFYLCASSIPAGMNTEAFFGQGTRLTVV.

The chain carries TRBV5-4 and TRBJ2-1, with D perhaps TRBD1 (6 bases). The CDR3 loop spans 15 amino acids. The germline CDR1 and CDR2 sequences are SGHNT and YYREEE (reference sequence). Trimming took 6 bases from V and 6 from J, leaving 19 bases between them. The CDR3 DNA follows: TGTGCCAGCACCCGGGGTCTAGGGGGTCCCAATGAGCAGTTCTTC. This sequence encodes CASTRGLGGPNEQFF.

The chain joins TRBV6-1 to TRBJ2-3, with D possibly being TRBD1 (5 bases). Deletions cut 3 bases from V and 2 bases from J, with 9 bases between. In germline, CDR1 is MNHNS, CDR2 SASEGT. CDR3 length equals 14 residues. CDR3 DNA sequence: TGTGCCAGCAGTGAGGGGCCCGTCACAGATACGCAGTATTTT. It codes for CASSEGPVTDTQYF.

CDR3 residues: CASSYSTAGNRDTQYF. The CDR3 DNA sequence: TGTGCCAGCAGTTACTCGACGGCTGGCAACAGAGATACGCAGTATTTT. J is TRBJ2-3 and V is TRBV6-5; D is ambiguous. CDR1 and CDR2 from the germline V gene are MNHEY and SVGAGI. The CDR3 is made up of 16 amino acids. The V end lost 0 bases, the J end lost 5 bases, and 15 bases lay between the germline ends.

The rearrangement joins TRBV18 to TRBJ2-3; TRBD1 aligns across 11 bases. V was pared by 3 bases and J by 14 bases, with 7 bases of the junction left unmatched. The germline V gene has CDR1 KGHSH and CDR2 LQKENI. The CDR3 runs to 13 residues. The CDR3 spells CASSPGQGASPYF. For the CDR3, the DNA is TGTGCCAGCTCACCCGGACAGGGGGCGTCTCCGTATTTT.

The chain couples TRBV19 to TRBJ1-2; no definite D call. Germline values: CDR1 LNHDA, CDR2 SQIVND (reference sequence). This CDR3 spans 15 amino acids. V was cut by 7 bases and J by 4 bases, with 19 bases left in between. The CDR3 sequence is CASIPSAGLGYGYTF. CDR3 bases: TGTGCCAGTATTCCCTCGGCGGGATTGGGCTATGGCTACACCTTC.

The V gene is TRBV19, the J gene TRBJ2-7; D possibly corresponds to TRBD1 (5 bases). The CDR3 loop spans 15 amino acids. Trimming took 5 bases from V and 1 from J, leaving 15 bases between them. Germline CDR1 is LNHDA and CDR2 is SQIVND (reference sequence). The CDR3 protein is CASSSWGGSSYEQYF. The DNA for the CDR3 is TGTGCCAGTAGTTCCTGGGGCGGTTCATCCTACGAGCAGTACTTC. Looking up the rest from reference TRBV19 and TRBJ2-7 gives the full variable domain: DGGITQSPKYLFRKEGQNVTLSCEQNLNHDAMYWYRQDPGQGLRLIYYSQIVNDFQKGDIAEGYSVSREKKESFPLTVTSAQKNPTAFYLCASSSWGGSSYEQYFGPGTRLTVT.

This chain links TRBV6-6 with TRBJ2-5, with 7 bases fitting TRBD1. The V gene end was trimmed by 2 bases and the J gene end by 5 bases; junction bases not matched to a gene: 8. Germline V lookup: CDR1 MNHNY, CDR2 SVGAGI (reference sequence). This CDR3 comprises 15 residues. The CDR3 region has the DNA TGTGCCAGCAGTTACCCGAGGGGACAGAGGGAGACCCAGTACTTC. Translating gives CASSYPRGQRETQYF.

The CDR3 DNA sequence: TGTGCCAGCAGCTTGGCCCGGACTAGCGGGGGGTGGGATACGCAGTATTTT. Amino acids: CASSLARTSGGWDTQYF. The chain carries TRBV5-5 and TRBJ2-3; 14 nucleotides agree with TRBD2. Germline V lookup: CDR1 SGHKS, CDR2 YYEKEE (reference sequence). V trimming: 0 bases; J trimming: 6 bases; junction bases outside the gene matches: 6. The CDR3 extends over 17 amino acids.

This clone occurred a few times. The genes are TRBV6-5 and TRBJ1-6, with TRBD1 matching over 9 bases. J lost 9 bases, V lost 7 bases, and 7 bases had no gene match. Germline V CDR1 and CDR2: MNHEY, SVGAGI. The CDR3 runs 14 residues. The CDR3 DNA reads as TGTGCCAGCACCCCGAGGGACAGGGCTTCACCCCTCCACTTT. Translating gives CASTPRDRASPLHF.

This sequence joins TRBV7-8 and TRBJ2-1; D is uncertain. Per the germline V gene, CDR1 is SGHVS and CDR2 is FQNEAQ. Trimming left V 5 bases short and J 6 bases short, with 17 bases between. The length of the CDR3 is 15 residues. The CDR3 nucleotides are TGTGCCAGCAGCCCACCAATACGACTCCCCAATGAGCAGTTCTTC. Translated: CASSPPIRLPNEQFF.

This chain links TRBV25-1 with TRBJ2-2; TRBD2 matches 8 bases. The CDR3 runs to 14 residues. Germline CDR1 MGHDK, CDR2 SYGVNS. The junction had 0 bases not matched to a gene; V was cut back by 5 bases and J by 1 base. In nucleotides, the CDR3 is TGTGCCAGCAGTCGGGGGGGGAACACCGGGGAGCTGTTTTTT. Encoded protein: CASSRGGNTGELFF.

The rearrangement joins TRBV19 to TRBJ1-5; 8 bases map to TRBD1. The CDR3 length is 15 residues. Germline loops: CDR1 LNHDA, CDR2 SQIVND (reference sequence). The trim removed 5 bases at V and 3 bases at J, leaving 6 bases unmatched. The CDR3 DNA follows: TGTGCCAGTAGTTTTCAGGGGGCGAACAATCAGCCCCAGCATTTT. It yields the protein CASSFQGANNQPQHF.

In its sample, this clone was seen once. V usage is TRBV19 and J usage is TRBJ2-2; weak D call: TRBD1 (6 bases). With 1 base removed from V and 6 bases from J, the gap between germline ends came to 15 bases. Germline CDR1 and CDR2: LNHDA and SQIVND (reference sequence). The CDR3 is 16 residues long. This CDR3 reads CASSIGRPRTAGELFF. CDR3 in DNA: TGTGCCAGTAGTATAGGCCGCCCCCGGACAGCCGGGGAGCTGTTTTTT.